A single sample is the source of the 27 T cell receptor beta chains below, sequenced in a study of cytomegalovirus exposure and HLA in healthy donors. The protocol was immunoSEQ multiplex PCR, while the TCRdb copy is restricted to in-frame clones and leaves out a portion. The repertoire holds 150,000 to 200,000 clones, with 84% as singletons. Sequencing was done on a sample of PBMCs. All receptors derive from a young man in good health and CMV-seropositive.

V is TRBV28 and J is TRBJ2-1; no definite D call. This CDR3 has 15 residues. Germline V gene data show CDR1 as MDHEN and CDR2 as SYDVKM. Deletions cut 6 bases from V and 3 bases from J, with 15 bases between. Here the CDR3 DNA reads TGTGCCAGCAGCCCACTACCGTGGAACTACAATGAGCAGTTCTTC. Its translation is CASSPLPWNYNEQFF.

The V and J genes are TRBV30 and TRBJ2-7, with D maybe TRBD2 (6 bases). This CDR3 is 12 amino acids long. Germline loops: CDR1 GTSNPN, CDR2 SVGIG (reference sequence). The V end was cut by 8 bases, the J end by 3 bases, with 14 bases between. This CDR3 reads CAGRLENYEQYF. CDR3 coding DNA: TGTGCCGGGCGACTAGAGAACTACGAGCAGTACTTC.

The chain recombines TRBV7-9 with TRBJ2-1; 7 bases are shared with TRBD2. The V gene's germline CDR1 is SEHNR and CDR2 FQNEAQ (reference sequence). J lost 6 bases, V lost 6 bases, and 14 bases had no gene match. CDR3 length equals 16 residues. The CDR3, as DNA: TGTGCCAGCAGTGGGTGGAGCGGGATAAACGTCAATGAGCAGTTCTTC. Translation gives CASSGWSGINVNEQFF.

The count of this clone is one. V and J are TRBV9 and TRBJ2-1; D might be TRBD2 (6 bases). There are 16 residues in the CDR3. Germline V gene sequence: CDR1 SGDLS, CDR2 YYNGEE. V was cut by 3 bases and J by 8 bases, with 21 bases left in between. The CDR3: CASSGAGTPTWDEQFF. The CDR3 coding sequence is TGTGCCAGCAGCGGGGCCGGGACTCCGACTTGGGATGAGCAGTTCTTC.

This chain connects TRBV6-8 to TRBJ2-1; TRBD2 might be the D (6 bases). CDR1 and CDR2 from the germline V gene are MNHGY and SAAAGT. The CDR3 is 16 amino acids. Trimming took off 2 bases at V and 4 bases at J, with 15 bases between the two ends. The CDR3 coding sequence is TGTGCCAGCAGTTACGAGGGCCGGGAGAGGTACAATGAGCAGTTCTTC. This translates into CASSYEGRERYNEQFF.

The CDR3 here is CASSHYEQYF. CDR3 DNA sequence: TGTGCCAGCAGCCACTACGAGCAGTACTTC. The rearrangement links TRBV28 to TRBJ2-7; no clear D gene. CDR3 length: 10 amino acids. Trimming took off 6 bases at V and 3 bases at J, with 3 bases between the two ends. Germline lookup yields CDR1 MDHEN and CDR2 SYDVKM.

The V call is TRBV6-5, the J call TRBJ2-7, with 14 bases fitting TRBD2. V was pared by 2 bases and J by 2 bases, with 2 bases of the junction left unmatched. Germline loops: CDR1 MNHEY, CDR2 SVGAGI. This CDR3 has 16 residues. This CDR3 reads CASSYGLAGGPYEQYF. CDR3 DNA sequence: TGTGCCAGCAGTTACGGACTAGCGGGGGGCCCCTACGAGCAGTACTTC.

The chain joins TRBV4-3 to TRBJ2-1; 8 positions agree with TRBD2. J was trimmed by 8 bases and V by 4 bases; bases with no gene match: 10. Germline V gene sequence: CDR1 LGHNA, CDR2 YSLEER. The CDR3 has 15 amino acids. DNA of the CDR3: TGCGCCAGCAGCCTAACTAGCGGAAGGGGCGATGAGCAGTTCTTC. Translated, it gives CASSLTSGRGDEQFF.

This chain uses TRBV28 with TRBJ2-7; the match to TRBD1 covers 7 bases. This CDR3 region has 15 residues. Germline lookup yields CDR1 MDHEN and CDR2 SYDVKM. Losses at the gene ends were 5 bases for V and 0 bases for J; bases not matched to a gene: 7. Written as DNA, the CDR3 is TGTGCCAGCAGTCGGCCCCGGGACAGCTCCTACGAGCAGTACTTC. This sequence encodes CASSRPRDSSYEQYF.

J is TRBJ1-1 and V is TRBV5-1; D possibly corresponds to TRBD1 (6 bases). V lost 0 bases and J 7 bases, leaving 10 bases between the germline ends. Germline assignment: CDR1 SGHRS and CDR2 YFSETQ. The CDR3 spans 13 residues. The CDR3 region is CASSLVGGDEAFF. CDR3 coding DNA: TGCGCCAGCAGCTTGGTAGGGGGGGATGAAGCTTTCTTT.

This clone showed up just a few times. V and J are TRBV5-1 and TRBJ2-1, with D hard to call. The germline V gene has CDR1 SGHRS and CDR2 YFSETQ. Between the trimmed V and J ends, which lost 2 bases and 6 bases, there was a span of 12 bases. CDR3 length: 14 residues. The CDR3 bases are TGCGCCAGCAGCTTAAATTCAATGAGCAATGAGCAGTTCTTC. This gives the protein CASSLNSMSNEQFF.

The genes are TRBV27 and TRBJ2-5; TRBD1 matches 10 bases. The CDR3 is 13 amino acids. The V gene's germline CDR1 is MNHEY and CDR2 SMNVEV (reference sequence). The V and J ends lost 5 bases and 5 bases, in that order; junction bases with no gene match: 2. The CDR3 spells CASSDRGRETQYF. Here the CDR3 DNA reads TGTGCCAGCAGTGACAGGGGGCGGGAGACCCAGTACTTC.

The sample holds one count of this clone. The genes are TRBV7-3 and TRBJ2-1; D remains unclear. There are 16 residues in the CDR3. Germline values: CDR1 SGHTA, CDR2 FQGTGA. V lost 1 base, J lost 0 bases, and 10 bases lay in between. CDR3 sequence: CASSLNGGSSYNEQFF. Here the CDR3 DNA reads TGTGCCAGCAGCTTAAACGGCGGTAGCTCCTACAATGAGCAGTTCTTC.

CDR3 nucleotide sequence: TGTGCCAGCAGACCCGACAGGGCGGATGAGCAGTTCTTC. Protein sequence: CASRPDRADEQFF. The chain uses TRBV2 and TRBJ2-1; 7 bases agree with TRBD1. Trimming at V came to 6 bases and at J to 8 bases, leaving 7 bases not matched to a gene. This CDR3 spans 13 amino acids. CDR1 is SNHLY and CDR2 is FYNNEI in the germline V gene.

The CDR3 reads CASSLARGTVTGELFF. CDR3 bases: TGCGCCAGCAGCTTGGCCAGAGGGACAGTCACCGGGGAGCTGTTTTTT. V gene TRBV5-1 combines with J gene TRBJ2-2; 7 bases fit TRBD1. With 0 bases clipped from V and 4 bases from J, the junction kept 6 bases outside the gene matches. Germline values: CDR1 SGHRS, CDR2 YFSETQ. This CDR3 comprises 16 residues.

This clone showed up just once. V usage is TRBV5-6 and J usage is TRBJ2-5; D possibly corresponds to TRBD1 (6 bases). This CDR3 spans 13 amino acids. With 3 bases removed from V and 1 base from J, the gap between germline ends came to 7 bases. CDR1 and CDR2 (germline): SGHDT, YYEEEE. The CDR3 here is CASSWDTQETQYF. The CDR3 bases are TGTGCCAGCAGCTGGGACACCCAAGAGACCCAGTACTTC.

The rearrangement joins TRBV30 to TRBJ2-2, with D perhaps TRBD1 (5 bases). The germline V and J ends were trimmed by 0 bases and 2 bases, with 7 bases remaining between them. This CDR3 is 14 amino acids long. Germline V CDR1 and CDR2: GTSNPN, SVGIG (reference sequence). The CDR3: CAWSVGQNTGELFF. CDR3 in DNA: TGTGCCTGGAGTGTTGGACAAAACACCGGGGAGCTGTTTTTT.

The chain links TRBV15 to TRBJ2-2, with D uncertain. Between the trimmed V and J ends, which lost 0 bases and 6 bases, there was a span of 8 bases. The CDR3 runs 14 residues. Germline V gene data show CDR1 as LNHNV and CDR2 as YYDKDF (reference sequence). The CDR3 bases are TGTGCCACCAGCAGAGATCAGGTCCCCGGGGAGCTGTTTTTT. Residues: CATSRDQVPGELFF.

This chain connects TRBV14 to TRBJ1-1; D uncertain. Trimming pared 0 bases from V and 7 bases from J, leaving 9 bases between. The CDR3 totals 13 residues. Germline CDR1 SGHDN, CDR2 FVKESK. The DNA for the CDR3 is TGTGCCAGCAGCCAAGATCTGATAGATGAAGCTTTCTTT. It is translated as CASSQDLIDEAFF.

The chain employs TRBV7-8 and TRBJ2-1; 13 positions match TRBD2. The CDR3 has 17 residues. With 6 bases clipped from V and 2 bases from J, the junction kept 7 bases outside the gene matches. CDR1 SGHVS and CDR2 FQNEAQ come from the germline V gene. The CDR3 sequence: CASSTEGTSGTYNEQFF. Here the CDR3 DNA reads TGTGCCAGCAGTACGGAAGGGACTAGCGGGACCTACAATGAGCAGTTCTTC.

The genes are TRBV7-9 and TRBJ2-1; D gene ambiguous. CDR3 length: 11 residues. V lost 2 bases and J lost 10, with 6 bases in between. Germline-derived CDR1 and CDR2 are SEHNR and FQNEAQ (reference sequence). The CDR3 DNA is TGTGCCAGCAGCTTACCCCGGGAGCAGTTCTTC. It specifies CASSLPREQFF.

This clone has just a few counts. The chain combines TRBV2 with TRBJ1-2; no definite D call. V was shortened by 5 bases and J by 0 bases, with 4 bases between the two germline ends. Germline-derived CDR1 and CDR2 are SNHLY and FYNNEI. This CDR3 spans 12 amino acids. CDR3 protein: CASSPANYGYTF. The CDR3 coding sequence is TGTGCCAGCAGTCCAGCTAACTATGGCTACACCTTC.

V usage is TRBV5-1 and J usage is TRBJ2-3, with 11 bases that match TRBD2. Germline assignment: CDR1 SGHRS and CDR2 YFSETQ. The CDR3 has 13 residues. J was trimmed by 6 bases and V by 5 bases; bases with no gene match: 2. The CDR3 sequence: CASRASGGDTQYF. CDR3 in DNA: TGCGCCAGCAGGGCTAGCGGGGGGGATACGCAGTATTTT.

The chain employs TRBV6-5 and TRBJ1-2, with 7 bases fitting TRBD1. Trimming cost V 3 bases and J 2 bases; bases outside gene matches: 9. Germline V lookup: CDR1 MNHEY, CDR2 SVGAGI. The CDR3 is 16 residues long. This chain's CDR3 is CASSYNFDRANYGYTF. The CDR3 DNA sequence: TGTGCCAGCAGTTATAACTTTGACAGGGCCAACTATGGCTACACCTTC.

In nucleotides, the CDR3 is TGTGCCAGTAGTCAGAGCCCGGGACAGGGGGCGTGGGGCACTGAAGCTTTCTTT. Protein: CASSQSPGQGAWGTEAFF. The chain recombines TRBV19 with TRBJ1-1, with 12 bases that match TRBD1. After removal of 5 bases from V and 4 bases from J, the junction contained 14 bases not matched to a gene. Germline V lookup: CDR1 LNHDA, CDR2 SQIVND (reference sequence). The CDR3 contains 18 residues.

V usage is TRBV7-8 and J usage is TRBJ2-5; D is perhaps TRBD2 (5 bases). The germline V gene encodes CDR1 SGHVS and CDR2 FQNEAQ. V was cut by 5 bases and J by 0 bases, with 13 bases left in between. This CDR3 is 15 amino acids long. DNA for the CDR3: TGTGCCAGCAGCCCAGAAGGACTGAACCAAGAGACCCAGTACTTC. Amino acid sequence: CASSPEGLNQETQYF.

J is TRBJ2-2 and V is TRBV21-1; the table assigns TRBD1, which was not confirmed against the DNA. TRBV21-1 is a pseudogene segment. The CDR3 runs 18 residues. In DNA form, the CDR3 reads TGTGCCAGCAGCAAACGGAAGGGGACAGGGGGAAAAACCGGGGAGCTGTTTTTT. This sequence encodes CASSKRKGTGGKTGELFF.